These T cell receptor beta chains were read from a single sample in a study of naive and memory T cell subsets. TCRdb analysed the 5' RACE reads with MiXCR anew, one entry per CDR3 protein. This repertoire shows roughly 48,000 distinct CDR3 sequences, approximately 4.5% found once; its top ten account for roughly 0.8%. The receptors here all came from a female donor in good health. CDR3s include the opening cysteine and the closing phenylalanine or tryptophan. The D gene is left open where the match is weak. Size is stated for part of the rows, as once, few or many counts, or as a class when the clone is expanded.

d_call	j_call	clone_size	v_call	cdr3_aa	cdr3_nt
TRBD2	TRBJ2-7	many	TRBV6-6	CASSYSRTSGRDLYEQYF	TGTGCCAGCAGTTACTCGCGGACTAGCGGGAGGGATCTGTACGAGCAGTACTTC
.	TRBJ2-5	medium-sized	TRBV29-1	CSVEVPRDETQYF	TGCAGCGTTGAAGTCCCTCGAGACGAGACCCAGTACTTC
.	TRBJ2-7	many	TRBV10-3	CAISETGLEQYF	TGTGCCATCAGTGAAACAGGGTTGGAGCAGTACTTC
TRBD1	TRBJ2-5	many	TRBV18	CASSPPQRGRGRGETQYF	TGTGCCAGCTCACCACCCCAGCGAGGCAGGGGGCGCGGTGAGACCCAGTACTTC
.	TRBJ1-4	many	TRBV28	CASSTPWVKSGDEKLFF	TGTGCCAGCAGTACCCCTTGGGTGAAGTCGGGGGATGAAAAACTGTTTTTT
TRBD2	TRBJ2-3	many	TRBV6-1	CASSPLLAGRTDTQYF	TGTGCCAGCAGCCCCCTTCTAGCGGGGCGCACAGATACGCAGTATTTT
.	TRBJ1-1	many	TRBV7-9	CASSLEGRDTEAFF	TGTGCCAGCAGCTTAGAGGGTCGGGACACTGAAGCTTTCTTT
.	TRBJ2-1	once	TRBV28	CASSLWQGRDLNEQFF	TGTGCCAGCAGTTTATGGCAGGGTCGGGACCTCAATGAGCAGTTCTTC
TRBD2	TRBJ2-2	.	TRBV29-1	CSAWGEGDAGELFF	TGCAGCGCCTGGGGGGAGGGCGACGCCGGGGAGCTGTTTTTT
.	TRBJ2-7	few	TRBV5-1	CASSYDRYEQYF	TGCGCCAGCAGCTACGACAGGTACGAGCAGTACTTC
.	TRBJ1-4	many	TRBV20-1	CSARDRAWGTNEKLFF	TGCAGTGCTAGAGATAGGGCCTGGGGAACTAATGAAAAACTGTTTTTT
TRBD2	TRBJ2-1	many	TRBV29-1	CSVRSSGSWDEQFF	TGCAGCGTCCGATCTAGCGGGAGTTGGGATGAGCAGTTCTTC
TRBD1	TRBJ1-1	medium-sized	TRBV20-1	CSAWDSPSEAFF	TGCAGTGCTTGGGACAGCCCCTCTGAAGCTTTCTTT
.	TRBJ2-7	many	TRBV20-1	CSHAALRTPYEQYF	TGCAGCCACGCGGCCCTTCGAACACCCTACGAGCAGTACTTC
TRBD2	TRBJ2-7	many	TRBV5-1	CASSWAKTSDLAAEQYF	TGCGCCAGCAGCTGGGCGAAGACTAGCGACCTAGCCGCCGAGCAGTACTTC
TRBD2	TRBJ2-5	.	TRBV7-3	CASSSGAGGRGETQYF	TGTGCCAGCAGCTCAGGAGCGGGAGGCCGCGGAGAGACCCAGTACTTC
TRBD2	TRBJ2-1	many	TRBV28	CASSFPAILSGRDNEQFF	TGTGCCAGCAGTTTTCCCGCGATTTTGAGCGGGAGGGACAATGAGCAGTTCTTC
.	TRBJ2-1	once	TRBV5-1	CASSPQWDGGDEQFF	TGCGCCAGCAGCCCGCAGTGGGACGGCGGTGATGAGCAGTTCTTC
.	TRBJ2-5	many	TRBV29-1	CSVNGQETQYF	TGCAGCGTTAACGGACAAGAGACCCAGTACTTC
.	TRBJ1-1	many	TRBV28	CASSLSPFGTPNTEAFF	TGTGCCAGCAGTTTATCGCCCTTCGGGACACCGAACACTGAAGCTTTCTTT
TRBD1	TRBJ2-3	many	TRBV4-3	CASSQDTGGTDTQYF	TGCGCCAGCAGCCAGGATACAGGGGGCACAGATACGCAGTATTTT
TRBD2	TRBJ2-1	many	TRBV28	CASSLGLAVSSYNEQFF	TGTGCCAGCAGTTTGGGACTAGCGGTAAGCTCCTACAATGAGCAGTTCTTC
TRBD2	TRBJ2-3	many	TRBV20-1	CSATLAGVNTQYF	TGCAGTGCGACACTAGCGGGAGTGAATACGCAGTATTTT
TRBD1	TRBJ2-2	many	TRBV7-2	CASSFQEGTGLAGELFF	TGTGCCAGCAGCTTCCAAGAGGGGACAGGGTTGGCCGGGGAGCTGTTTTTT
.	TRBJ2-7	few	TRBV18	CASSPSNGAYEQYF	TGTGCCAGCTCACCAAGCAACGGGGCCTACGAGCAGTACTTC
.	TRBJ2-7	many	TRBV25-1	CASMGDTYAQYF	TGTGCCAGCATGGGGGATACCTACGCGCAGTACTTC
.	TRBJ2-5	many	TRBV15	CATSRSTQETQYF	TGTGCCACCAGCCGTTCGACCCAAGAGACCCAGTACTTC
.	TRBJ2-1	many	TRBV5-4	CASSSGLLSSYNEQFF	TGTGCCAGCAGCTCAGGCTTGCTTAGCTCCTACAATGAGCAGTTCTTC
TRBD1	TRBJ1-2	many	TRBV6-1	CASSEQSTGYYGYTF	TGTGCCAGCAGTGAACAGTCGACAGGGTACTATGGCTACACCTTC